The 30 T cell receptor beta chains presented below share a single source sample, sequenced in a study of shared T cell receptors in the human thymus (dated by TCRdb to the early 2020s). Library preparation was by the immunoSEQ multiplex PCR assay. Entries here come from immuneACCESS through TCRdb and include only in-frame sequences with V and J called. Some clones fail to appear in such tables; in the studies checked, an unresolved V gene covers under half of the shortfall, and the cause of the remainder is unknown. For this sample there are 500,000 to 850,000 clones; 87% appear just once. The biggest ten clones account for about 0.0094% of the sample. The same sample was also studied in work on human thymus T cells.

Sequenced: thymocytes. These receptors were collected from a boy less than two years old with a congenital heart defect. Donor details come from another sample of the same person, matched by shared clones.

The chain carries TRBV7-9 and TRBJ2-3; 9 bases agree with TRBD2. V was pared by 5 bases and J by 4 bases, with 10 bases of the junction left unmatched. Germline V CDR1 and CDR2: SEHNR, FQNEAQ (reference sequence). This CDR3 contains 16 residues. The CDR3 loop reads CASSTPGRGGPDTQYF. CDR3 coding DNA: TGTGCCAGCAGCACCCCCGGGCGGGGGGGCCCAGATACGCAGTATTTT.

This rearrangement joins TRBV28 to TRBJ1-4; TRBD1 matches at 9 bases. The V and J ends lost 4 bases and 4 bases, in that order; junction bases with no gene match: 13. The length of the CDR3 is 18 residues. Germline assignment: CDR1 MDHEN and CDR2 SYDVKM. The CDR3 DNA reads as TGTGCCAGCAGTTCCCCGGGACAGGGAGCCGGACTTAATGAAAAACTGTTTTTT. Protein sequence: CASSSPGQGAGLNEKLFF.

The rearrangement joins TRBV6-5 to TRBJ2-1, with D maybe TRBD2 (5 bases). The CDR3 has 15 amino acids. Germline V gene sequence: CDR1 MNHEY, CDR2 SVGAGI. Trimming took off 6 bases at V and 3 bases at J, with 15 bases between the two ends. The CDR3 sequence: CASSLAGTVYNEQFF. Here the CDR3 DNA reads TGTGCCAGCAGCCTAGCCGGAACGGTCTACAATGAGCAGTTCTTC.

This chain joins TRBV7-6 and TRBJ2-3, with 8 bases that match TRBD1. The CDR3 covers 15 residues. The trim removed 3 bases at V and 0 bases at J, leaving 2 bases unmatched. From germline, CDR1 is SGHVS and CDR2 FNYEAQ. CDR3: CASSLGQDSTDTQYF. The CDR3 nucleotides read TGTGCCAGCAGCTTGGGACAGGATAGCACAGATACGCAGTATTTT.

The chain links TRBV5-6 to TRBJ2-7; a weak D match, TRBD1 (6 bases). This CDR3 has 13 amino acids. CDR1 is SGHDT, CDR2 YYEEEE, per germline. Trimming took off 4 bases at V and 3 bases at J, with 11 bases between the two ends. The CDR3 spells CASSPEDSYEQYF. The CDR3 region has the DNA TGTGCCAGCAGCCCTGAGGACAGCTACGAGCAGTACTTC.

This sequence joins TRBV14 and TRBJ1-1, with D possibly being TRBD1 (6 bases). Germline V lookup: CDR1 SGHDN, CDR2 FVKESK. V was trimmed by 1 base and J by 6 bases, leaving 15 bases between them. The CDR3 runs 15 residues. In DNA form, the CDR3 reads TGTGCCAGCAGCCAAGCGGGGACAAGGATCCCTGAAGCTTTCTTT. Amino acids: CASSQAGTRIPEAFF.

The chain recombines TRBV7-8 with TRBJ2-3; 12 nucleotides match TRBD2. V shed 2 bases, J shed 7 bases, and the junction held 4 bases outside the gene matches. From germline, CDR1 is SGHVS and CDR2 FQNEAQ. There are 15 residues in the CDR3. CDR3: CASSLLAGGPHTQYF. CDR3 in DNA: TGTGCCAGCAGCTTACTAGCGGGGGGGCCACATACGCAGTATTTT.

J is TRBJ1-1 and V is TRBV4-1; the D gene is possibly TRBD1 (6 bases). The CDR3 runs to 16 residues. Germline-derived CDR1 and CDR2 are MGHRA and YSYEKL. The V gene lost 2 bases and the J gene lost 1 base, with 14 bases spanning the gap. The CDR3 DNA reads as TGCGCCAGCAGCCAACTATGCCCGGGACAGAACACTGAAGCTTTCTTT. The encoded protein is CASSQLCPGQNTEAFF.

The CDR3 here is CASRNRDRGGEKLFF. As DNA, the CDR3 is TGTGCCAGCAGAAACCGGGACAGGGGCGGTGAAAAACTGTTTTTT. V is TRBV27 and J is TRBJ1-4, with 10 positions matching TRBD1. Germline CDR1 and CDR2: MNHEY and SMNVEV (reference sequence). V shed 6 bases and J 7 bases; nucleotides not matched to a gene: 8. This CDR3 has 15 residues.

The V and J genes are TRBV28 and TRBJ2-7, with D perhaps matching TRBD1 (6 bases). Trimming took 6 bases from V and 1 from J, leaving 13 bases between them. The germline gives CDR1 MDHEN, CDR2 SYDVKM. CDR3 size: 14 residues. The CDR3 nucleotides are TGTGCCAGCAGAAGACAGGACACTTCCTACGAGCAGTACTTC. This sequence encodes CASRRQDTSYEQYF.

Note on this clone: Other DNA sequences within the sample encode an identical CDR3. The chain recombines TRBV4-1 with TRBJ2-7; 9 bases line up with TRBD2. V lost 2 bases to trimming and J lost 0 bases; unmatched junction nucleotides: 2. Germline values: CDR1 MGHRA, CDR2 YSYEKL. This CDR3 spans 15 amino acids. The CDR3 region has the DNA TGCGCCAGCAGCCAATTAGCGGGGGACTCCTACGAGCAGTACTTC. It specifies CASSQLAGDSYEQYF.

V gene TRBV9 combines with J gene TRBJ1-6; D ambiguous. The V gene's germline CDR1 is SGDLS and CDR2 YYNGEE. The length of the CDR3 is 13 residues. V shed 2 bases and J shed 7 bases, with 7 bases lying between them. Here the CDR3 reads CASSVRGNSPLHF. The CDR3 DNA follows: TGTGCCAGCAGCGTGAGAGGAAATTCACCCCTCCACTTT.

This clone was seen a few times. The chain links TRBV4-1 to TRBJ2-1, with 12 bases fitting TRBD2. Germline assignment: CDR1 MGHRA and CDR2 YSYEKL. The CDR3 runs 18 residues. J was trimmed by 6 bases and V by 0 bases; bases with no gene match: 9. The CDR3 reads CASSQDVRLAGGPNEQFF. CDR3 DNA: TGCGCCAGCAGCCAAGATGTACGTCTAGCGGGGGGGCCCAATGAGCAGTTCTTC.

The rearrangement uses TRBV7-2 and TRBJ2-7; 13 nucleotides line up with TRBD2. The CDR3 has 17 amino acids. Germline CDR1 and CDR2: SGHTA and FQGNSA. The J segment lost 5 bases and the V segment lost 5 bases, leaving 12 bases of the junction unmatched. CDR3 region: CASSAYGEGLAGNEQYF. The CDR3 region has the DNA TGTGCCAGCAGCGCGTATGGGGAGGGACTAGCGGGAAACGAGCAGTACTTC.

The chain employs TRBV2 and TRBJ1-2; a weak D match, TRBD1 (6 bases). Germline V gene lookup returns CDR1 SNHLY and CDR2 FYNNEI. The CDR3 sequence is 16 residues long. V was shortened by 0 bases and J by 5 bases, with 16 bases between the two germline ends. As DNA, the CDR3 is TGTGCCAGCAGTGAAGCAGGGTCAGGGGCCGGGTATGGCTACACCTTC. Translating it yields CASSEAGSGAGYGYTF.

The table lists this clone with a count of one. This chain uses TRBV4-3 with TRBJ2-7, with a tentative D call TRBD2 (6 bases). Trimming removed 4 bases at V and 6 bases at J, with 34 bases between. This CDR3 contains 20 residues. From germline, CDR1 is LGHNA and CDR2 YSLEER. The CDR3 is CASSPYGPTPSSAPGFEQYF. The CDR3 DNA reads TGCGCCAGCAGCCCCTATGGGCCCACGCCGTCTAGCGCCCCGGGGTTCGAGCAGTACTTC.

V is TRBV28 and J is TRBJ2-5, with a possible D match to TRBD1 (5 bases). V shed 2 bases and J shed 2 bases, with 12 bases lying between them. The CDR3 consists of 15 residues. Looked up from germline, CDR1 is MDHEN and CDR2 is SYDVKM. As DNA, the CDR3 is TGTGCCAGCAGTTTAGTTCTAGGGGATCAAGAGACCCAGTACTTC. As protein: CASSLVLGDQETQYF.

The rearrangement uses TRBV25-1 and TRBJ2-1, with 7 nucleotides matching TRBD1. CDR3 length: 18 amino acids. Germline lookup yields CDR1 MGHDK and CDR2 SYGVNS. J lost 4 bases, V lost 2 bases, and 14 bases had no gene match. CDR3 coding DNA: TGTGCCAGCAGTGAAAATGTGTCCCGGGACAGAAAATACAATGAGCAGTTCTTC. Translating it yields CASSENVSRDRKYNEQFF.

The V call is TRBV30, the J call TRBJ1-4, with 7 bases fitting TRBD1. This CDR3 is built from 16 residues. The V and J ends lost 5 bases and 6 bases, in that order; junction bases with no gene match: 15. Germline V lookup: CDR1 GTSNPN, CDR2 SVGIG (reference sequence). CDR3 in amino acids: CAWSKTDRAIYEKLFF. CDR3 nucleotide sequence: TGTGCCTGGTCAAAAACAGACAGGGCAATATATGAAAAACTGTTTTTT.

CDR3 residues: CATLGAGELFF. CDR3 DNA sequence: TGTGCTACGTTGGGAGCCGGGGAGCTGTTTTTT. The chain couples TRBV27 to TRBJ2-2; maybe TRBD2 (5 bases). The CDR3 runs to 11 residues. The germline gives CDR1 MNHEY, CDR2 SMNVEV (reference sequence).

V gene TRBV9 combines with J gene TRBJ2-1; perhaps TRBD2 as D (6 bases). Germline V CDR1 and CDR2: SGDLS, YYNGEE. The V end lost 0 bases, the J end lost 10 bases, and 17 bases lay between the germline ends. CDR3 size: 15 residues. CDR3 in DNA: TGTGCCAGCAGCGTAGAAGTGGGGACGGGGAGGGAGCAGTTCTTC. This codes for CASSVEVGTGREQFF.

The genes are TRBV27 and TRBJ2-2; 7 positions agree with TRBD2. The CDR3 runs to 16 residues. J lost 5 bases, V lost 5 bases, and 11 bases had no gene match. The germline gives CDR1 MNHEY, CDR2 SMNVEV (reference sequence). The chain's CDR3 is CASSRQAGPGTGELFF. Here the CDR3 DNA reads TGTGCCAGCAGTCGCCAAGCGGGACCGGGGACCGGGGAGCTGTTTTTT.

This clone was observed a single time. The chain joins TRBV2 to TRBJ1-2; D is perhaps TRBD1 (6 bases). Germline-derived CDR1 and CDR2 are SNHLY and FYNNEI. Trimming took off 7 bases at V and 0 bases at J, with 15 bases between the two ends. The CDR3 has 15 amino acids. CDR3 region: CASIQGQGSNYGYTF. In DNA, the CDR3 is TGTGCCAGCATCCAGGGGCAGGGGTCTAACTATGGCTACACCTTC. Drawing the rest from reference TRBV2 and TRBJ1-2, the complete variable domain is EPEVTQTPSHQVTQMGQEVILRCVPISNHLYFYWYRQILGQKVEFLVSFYNNEISEKSEIFDDQFSVERPDGSNFTLKIRSTKLEDSAMYFCASIQGQGSNYGYTFGSGTRLTVV.

This clone was recorded once. The genes are TRBV28 and TRBJ1-3; perhaps TRBD1 as D (6 bases). Looked up from germline, CDR1 is MDHEN and CDR2 is SYDVKM. V dropped 5 bases and J dropped 0 bases, with 11 bases sitting between them. This CDR3 contains 15 residues. CDR3 in amino acids: CASSPDRTSGNTIYF. In nucleotides, the CDR3 is TGTGCCAGCAGTCCCGACAGGACCTCTGGAAACACCATATATTTT. Using reference TRBV28 and TRBJ1-3 for the parts outside the CDR3, the full variable domain is DVKVTQSSRYLVKRTGEKVFLECVQDMDHENMFWYRQDPGLGLRLIYFSYDVKMKEKGDIPEGYSVSREKKERFSLILESASTNQTSMYLCASSPDRTSGNTIYFGEGSWLTVV.

The rearrangement links TRBV25-1 to TRBJ2-1; possible D gene TRBD1, 5 bases. The CDR3 spans 17 residues. CDR1 is MGHDK and CDR2 is SYGVNS in the germline V gene. Trimming shortened V by 2 bases and J by 4 bases, and 18 bases separated the two germline ends. The CDR3 loop reads CASSEVVRAPLYNEQFF. The CDR3 region has the DNA TGTGCCAGCAGTGAAGTGGTCAGGGCTCCTCTATACAATGAGCAGTTCTTC.

In nucleotides, the CDR3 is TGTGCCAGCAGTTTAGTCTCGCGGGGAAGCTCCTACAATGAGCAGTTCTTC. It is translated as CASSLVSRGSSYNEQFF. The rearrangement joins TRBV27 to TRBJ2-1; D possibly corresponds to TRBD2 (6 bases). The CDR3 is 17 residues long. V was shortened by 2 bases and J by 0 bases, with 14 bases between the two germline ends. The germline CDR1 and CDR2 sequences are MNHEY and SMNVEV (reference sequence).

This chain joins TRBV19 and TRBJ1-5; tentative D call: TRBD1 (6 bases). Trimming pared 4 bases from V and 7 bases from J, leaving 17 bases between. Per the germline V gene, CDR1 is LNHDA and CDR2 is SQIVND (reference sequence). The CDR3 runs to 15 residues. The CDR3 bases are TGTGCCAGTAGTAGATGGCCTGGGGGCTGGCAGCCCCAGCATTTT. It is translated as CASSRWPGGWQPQHF.

This clone was seen more than once but under ten times. V usage is TRBV28 and J usage is TRBJ2-1, with TRBD2 identical over 8 bases. Germline loops: CDR1 MDHEN, CDR2 SYDVKM. The CDR3 contains 15 residues. The V and J ends lost 5 bases and 5 bases, in that order; junction bases with no gene match: 8. The CDR3 protein is CASSPLAGGHNEQFF. CDR3 in DNA: TGTGCCAGCAGTCCTCTTGCGGGGGGCCACAATGAGCAGTTCTTC.

The V and J genes are TRBV21-1 and TRBJ1-6; TRBD1 is the table's D call and was not checked against the DNA. TRBV21-1 is classified as a pseudogene. This CDR3 is 15 amino acids long. The CDR3 spells CASSKVRDRNSPLHF. The CDR3 DNA sequence: TGTGCCAGCAGCAAAGTTAGGGACAGGAATTCACCCCTCCACTTT.

V and J are TRBV28 and TRBJ2-3, with D perhaps TRBD1 (5 bases). Germline V lookup: CDR1 MDHEN, CDR2 SYDVKM. The CDR3 has 17 amino acids. Trimming removed 4 bases from V and 1 base from J, with 18 bases in between. In DNA, the CDR3 is TGTGCCAGCAGTTGGGCCCCAGACCTAGGGGGCACAGATACGCAGTATTTT. Its translation: CASSWAPDLGGTDTQYF.